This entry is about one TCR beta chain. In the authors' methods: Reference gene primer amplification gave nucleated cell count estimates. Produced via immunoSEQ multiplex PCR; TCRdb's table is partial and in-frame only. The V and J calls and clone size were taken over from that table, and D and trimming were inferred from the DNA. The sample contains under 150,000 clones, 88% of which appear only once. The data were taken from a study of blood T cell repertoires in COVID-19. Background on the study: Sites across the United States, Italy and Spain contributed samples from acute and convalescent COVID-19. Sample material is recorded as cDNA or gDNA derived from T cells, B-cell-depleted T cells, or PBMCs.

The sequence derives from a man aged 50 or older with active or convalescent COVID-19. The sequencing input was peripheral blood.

CDR3 loop: CASSLQGSTYEQYF. CDR3 coding DNA: TGTGCCAGCAGTTTACAGGGGTCCACCTACGAGCAGTACTTC. The chain recombines TRBV11-2 with TRBJ2-7, with 7 bases identical to TRBD1. This CDR3 comprises 14 residues. J gave up 2 bases and V 6 bases, and 7 bases lay outside the gene matches. The germline gives CDR1 SGHAT, CDR2 FQNNGV.